These T cell receptor beta chains were read from a single sample in a study of shared clonotypes between healthy human individuals. Generated by immunoSEQ multiplex PCR, the TCRdb table keeps only in-frame clones and is missing some. Of 800,000 or so clones listed, about 97% are singletons. Sequencing was carried out using naive CD8+ T cells sorted from blood. These receptors all come from a young man in good health. Each CDR3 is given with its conserved first and last residue. The D gene is left open where the match is weak. Not all rows give a size; the values are once, few, many and, for expanded clones, a class.

v_call,d_call,clone_size,j_call,cdr3_nt,cdr3_aa
TRBV7-9,NA,NA,TRBJ2-2,TGTGCCAGCACCCGCCTTGCCTCGAACACCGGGGAGCTGTTTTTT,CASTRLASNTGELFF
TRBV19,NA,NA,TRBJ2-3,TGTGCCAGTAGTATCGACGCGGAAAGCACAGATACGCAGTATTTT,CASSIDAESTDTQYF
TRBV6-5,TRBD1,once,TRBJ2-2,TGTGCCAGCAGTTACTCGACAGGGGCCGATAACGTGCTGTTTTTT,CASSYSTGADNVLFF
TRBV27,NA,NA,TRBJ2-2,TGTGCCAGCAGTTTCGCGGTGAACACCGGGGAGCTGTTTTTT,CASSFAVNTGELFF
TRBV5-1,NA,NA,TRBJ1-2,TGCGCCAGCAGCTTGCGTGACGGACTTAATGGCTACACCTTC,CASSLRDGLNGYTF
TRBV7-9,NA,NA,TRBJ2-5,TGTGCCAGCAGTCTCTATGAGACCCAGTACTTC,CASSLYETQYF
TRBV6-6,TRBD2,NA,TRBJ2-3,TGTGCCAGCACCCTACTAGCGGGAGACCGTACAGATACGCAGTATTTT,CASTLLAGDRTDTQYF
TRBV28,NA,NA,TRBJ2-7,TGTGCCAGCAGTTTACTACAAGGGGTCGAGCAGTACTTC,CASSLLQGVEQYF
TRBV11-2,TRBD2,once,TRBJ2-1,TGTGCCAGCAGCTCCGTTCGGGAGGGTTACAATGAGCAGTTCTTC,CASSSVREGYNEQFF
TRBV7-9,NA,NA,TRBJ1-2,TGTGCCAGCAGCTTAGACCGGGGGGCGCGAGGCTACACCTTC,CASSLDRGARGYTF
TRBV1,NA,NA,TRBJ1-2,TGCACCAGCACCAAGCCGGGACAGGGGTGTGGCTACACCTTC,CTSTKPGQGCGYTF
TRBV27,TRBD1,NA,TRBJ2-1,TGTGCCAGCAGTTCGCCGGGACAGGTACCTAATGAGCAGTTCTTC,CASSSPGQVPNEQFF
TRBV27,TRBD1,NA,TRBJ1-2,TGTGCCAGCAGTCCGATACAGGGGACTTCCTATGGCTACACCTTC,CASSPIQGTSYGYTF
TRBV9,NA,NA,TRBJ2-3,TGTGCCAGCAGCCCCCAGGCGAGGGACTGGTCAGATACGCAGTATTTT,CASSPQARDWSDTQYF
TRBV5-4,NA,NA,TRBJ2-1,TGTGCCAGCAGCCCGGCCACGCGGGACACGCCCTACAATGAGCAGTTCTTC,CASSPATRDTPYNEQFF
TRBV5-1,TRBD1,once,TRBJ2-7,TGCGCCAGCAGCTCGCCGACAGGGAGCTACGAGCAGTACTTC,CASSSPTGSYEQYF
TRBV27,NA,NA,TRBJ2-7,TGTGCCAGCAGTCCGGGTTCCTACGAGCAGTACTTC,CASSPGSYEQYF
TRBV10-3,NA,NA,TRBJ1-2,TGTGCCATCAGTGAGTCGATTGGGACTAACTATGGCTACACCTTC,CAISESIGTNYGYTF
TRBV6-5,NA,NA,TRBJ1-2,TGTGCCAGCAGTTACTCGATGGTTGTGACCGACTATGGCTACACCTTC,CASSYSMVVTDYGYTF
TRBV7-6,TRBD2,NA,TRBJ2-3,TGTGCCAGCAGCTTTCTAGCGGGGATGCGCACAGATACGCAGTATTTT,CASSFLAGMRTDTQYF
TRBV9,NA,few,TRBJ2-2,TGTGCCAGCAGCGTAGTCACCGGGGAGCTGTTTTTT,CASSVVTGELFF
TRBV27,TRBD1,once,TRBJ2-7,TGTGCCAGTACCTTCTCCGGGACAGGGGGCGAGGAGCAGTACTTC,CASTFSGTGGEEQYF